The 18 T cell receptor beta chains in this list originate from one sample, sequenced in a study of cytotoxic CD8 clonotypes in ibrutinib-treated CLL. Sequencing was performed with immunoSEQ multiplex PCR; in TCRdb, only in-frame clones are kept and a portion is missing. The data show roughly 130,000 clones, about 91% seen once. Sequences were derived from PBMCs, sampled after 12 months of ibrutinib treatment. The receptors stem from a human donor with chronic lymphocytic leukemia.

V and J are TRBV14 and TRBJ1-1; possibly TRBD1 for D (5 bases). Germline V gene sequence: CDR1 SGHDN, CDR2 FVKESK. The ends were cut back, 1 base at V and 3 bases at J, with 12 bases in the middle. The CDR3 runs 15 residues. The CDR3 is CASSQVGRAHTEAFF. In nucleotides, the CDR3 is TGTGCCAGCAGCCAAGTCGGCAGGGCTCACACTGAAGCTTTCTTT.

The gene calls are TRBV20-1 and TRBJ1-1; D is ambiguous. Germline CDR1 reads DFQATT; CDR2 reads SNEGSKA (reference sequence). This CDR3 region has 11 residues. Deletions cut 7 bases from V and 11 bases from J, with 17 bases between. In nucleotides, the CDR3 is TGCAGTGACCGAGGTCAGTTGGGGGCTTTCTTT. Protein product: CSDRGQLGAFF.

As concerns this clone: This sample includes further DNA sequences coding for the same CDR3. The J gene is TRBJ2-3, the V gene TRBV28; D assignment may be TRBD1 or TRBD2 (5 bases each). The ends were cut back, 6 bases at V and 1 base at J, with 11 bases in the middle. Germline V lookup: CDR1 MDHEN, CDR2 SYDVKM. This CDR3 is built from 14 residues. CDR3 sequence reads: CASRPTGRTDTQYF. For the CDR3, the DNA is TGTGCCAGCAGACCGACGGGACGCACAGATACGCAGTATTTT. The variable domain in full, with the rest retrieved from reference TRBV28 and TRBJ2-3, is DVKVTQSSRYLVKRTGEKVFLECVQDMDHENMFWYRQDPGLGLRLIYFSYDVKMKEKGDIPEGYSVSREKKERFSLILESASTNQTSMYLCASRPTGRTDTQYFGPGTRLTVL.

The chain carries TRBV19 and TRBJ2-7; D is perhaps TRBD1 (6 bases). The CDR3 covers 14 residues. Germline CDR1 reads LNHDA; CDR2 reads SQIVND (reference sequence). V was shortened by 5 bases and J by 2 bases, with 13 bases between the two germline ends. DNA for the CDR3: TGTGCCAGTAGTTTACAGGGACCGGCCTACGAGCAGTACTTC. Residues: CASSLQGPAYEQYF.

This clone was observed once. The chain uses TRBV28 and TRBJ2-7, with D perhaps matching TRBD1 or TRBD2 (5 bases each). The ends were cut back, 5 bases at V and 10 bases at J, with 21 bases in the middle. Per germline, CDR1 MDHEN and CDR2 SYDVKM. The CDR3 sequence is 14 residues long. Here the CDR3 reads CASSPPGPRTNQYF. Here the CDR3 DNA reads TGTGCCAGCAGTCCGCCGGGACCACGTACGAATCAGTACTTC. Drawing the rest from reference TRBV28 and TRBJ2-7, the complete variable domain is DVKVTQSSRYLVKRTGEKVFLECVQDMDHENMFWYRQDPGLGLRLIYFSYDVKMKEKGDIPEGYSVSREKKERFSLILESASTNQTSMYLCASSPPGPRTNQYFGPGTRLTVT.

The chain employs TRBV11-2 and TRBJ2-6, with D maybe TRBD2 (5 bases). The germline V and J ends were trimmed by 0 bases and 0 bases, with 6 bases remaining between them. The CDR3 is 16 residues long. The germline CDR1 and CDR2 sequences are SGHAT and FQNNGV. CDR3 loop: CASSLDGSSGANVLTF. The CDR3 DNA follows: TGTGCCAGCAGCTTAGATGGGAGCTCTGGGGCCAACGTCCTGACTTTC. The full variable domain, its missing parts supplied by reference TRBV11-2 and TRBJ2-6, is EAGVAQSPRYKIIEKRQSVAFWCNPISGHATLYWYQQILGQGPKLLIQFQNNGVVDDSQLPKDRFSAERLKGVDSTLKIQPAKLEDSAVYLCASSLDGSSGANVLTFGAGSRLTVL.

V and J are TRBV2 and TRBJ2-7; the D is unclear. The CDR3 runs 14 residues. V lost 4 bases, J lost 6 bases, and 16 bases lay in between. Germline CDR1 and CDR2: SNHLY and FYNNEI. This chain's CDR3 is CASSARRAEVEQYF. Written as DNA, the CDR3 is TGTGCCAGCAGTGCAAGAAGGGCTGAGGTCGAGCAGTACTTC.

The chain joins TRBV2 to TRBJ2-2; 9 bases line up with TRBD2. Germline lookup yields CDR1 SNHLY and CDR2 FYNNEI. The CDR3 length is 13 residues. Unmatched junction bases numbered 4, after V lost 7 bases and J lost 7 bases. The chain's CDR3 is CASTKLAGGELFF. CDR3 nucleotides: TGTGCCAGCACCAAACTAGCGGGCGGGGAGCTGTTTTTT.

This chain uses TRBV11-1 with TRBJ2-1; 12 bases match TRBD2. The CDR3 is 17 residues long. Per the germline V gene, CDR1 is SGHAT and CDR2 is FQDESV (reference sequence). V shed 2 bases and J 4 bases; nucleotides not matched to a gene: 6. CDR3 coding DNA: TGTGCCAGCAGCTTACTCCTAGCGGGAGGGAGTTACAATGAGCAGTTCTTC. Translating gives CASSLLLAGGSYNEQFF.

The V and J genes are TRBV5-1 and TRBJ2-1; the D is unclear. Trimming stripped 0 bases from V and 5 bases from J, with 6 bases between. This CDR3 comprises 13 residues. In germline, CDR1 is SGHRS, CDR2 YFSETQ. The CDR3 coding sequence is TGCGCCAGCAGCTTGGACCAGGACAATGAGCAGTTCTTC. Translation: CASSLDQDNEQFF.

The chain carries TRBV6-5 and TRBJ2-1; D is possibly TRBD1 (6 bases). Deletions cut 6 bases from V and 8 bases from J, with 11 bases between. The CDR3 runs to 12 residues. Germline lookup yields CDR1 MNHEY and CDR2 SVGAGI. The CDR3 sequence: CASRYRVDEQFF. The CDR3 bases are TGTGCCAGCAGGTACAGGGTGGATGAGCAGTTCTTC.

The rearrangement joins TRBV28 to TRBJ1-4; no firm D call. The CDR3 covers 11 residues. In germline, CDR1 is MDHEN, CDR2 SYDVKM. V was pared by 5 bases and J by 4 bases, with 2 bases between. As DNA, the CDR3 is TGTGCCAGCAGTGTTAATGAAAAACTGTTTTTT. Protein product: CASSVNEKLFF.

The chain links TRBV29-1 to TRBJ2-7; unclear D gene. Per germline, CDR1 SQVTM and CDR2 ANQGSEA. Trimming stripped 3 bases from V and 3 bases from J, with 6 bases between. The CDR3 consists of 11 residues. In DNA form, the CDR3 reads TGCAGCGTTGATAGGAACTACGAGCAGTACTTC. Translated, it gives CSVDRNYEQYF.

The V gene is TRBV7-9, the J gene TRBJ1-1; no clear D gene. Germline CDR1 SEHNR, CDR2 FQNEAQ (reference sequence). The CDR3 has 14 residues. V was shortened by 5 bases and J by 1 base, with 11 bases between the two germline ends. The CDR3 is CASSPRTRNTEAFF. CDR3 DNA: TGTGCCAGCAGCCCAAGAACGAGGAACACTGAAGCTTTCTTT.

CDR3: CASSQGLAGAYEQYF. The DNA for the CDR3 is TGTGCCAGCTCACAGGGACTAGCGGGAGCCTACGAGCAGTACTTC. The V gene is TRBV18, the J gene TRBJ2-7; the match to TRBD2 covers 14 bases. The CDR3 is 15 residues long. J was trimmed by 2 bases and V by 4 bases; bases with no gene match: 1. Germline CDR1 is KGHSH and CDR2 is LQKENI.

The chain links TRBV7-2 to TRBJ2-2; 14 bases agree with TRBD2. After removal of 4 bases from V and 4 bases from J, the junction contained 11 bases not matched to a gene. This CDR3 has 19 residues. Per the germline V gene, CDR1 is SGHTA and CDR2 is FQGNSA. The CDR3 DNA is TGTGCCAGCAGCTGGCGGAGACTAGCGGGAGGGGAGAGCACCGGGGAGCTGTTTTTT. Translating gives CASSWRRLAGGESTGELFF.

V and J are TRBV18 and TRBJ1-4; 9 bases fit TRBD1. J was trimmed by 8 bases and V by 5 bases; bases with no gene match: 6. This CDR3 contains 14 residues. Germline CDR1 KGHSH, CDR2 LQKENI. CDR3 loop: CASSAGQGNEKLFF. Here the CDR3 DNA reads TGTGCCAGCTCAGCGGGACAGGGAAACGAAAAACTGTTTTTT.

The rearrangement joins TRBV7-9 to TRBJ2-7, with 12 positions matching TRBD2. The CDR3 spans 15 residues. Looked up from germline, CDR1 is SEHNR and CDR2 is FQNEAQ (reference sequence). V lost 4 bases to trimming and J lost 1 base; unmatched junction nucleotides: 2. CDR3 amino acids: CASSSTSGGSYEQYF. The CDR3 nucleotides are TGTGCCAGCAGCTCTACTAGCGGGGGGTCCTACGAGCAGTACTTC.